Included here is one T cell receptor (beta chain) sequence, with context. This specimen comes from a study of shared clonotypes between healthy human individuals. The V end lost 5 bases, the J end lost 6 bases, and 14 bases lay between the germline ends. Per germline, CDR1 SNHLY and CDR2 FYNNEI. The CDR3 loop spans 13 amino acids. Authors' methods: From ImmunoSEQ came sequences covering only the junction and carrying no quality scores, so filtering differed. Method: immunoSEQ multiplex PCR; TCRdb's copy keeps in-frame clones and lacks some. Clone size and V and J calls were adopted from that table, with D and trimming inferred from the DNA. This sample has 2 million to 2.5 million clones, with 85% to 95% found just once.

The sequence was obtained from a man younger than 35 in good health. Some clones in this sample may be carry-over from other donors' samples. V usage is TRBV2 and J usage is TRBJ2-7, with D uncertain. The sequencing input was naive CD4+ T cells from PBMCs. Subset denoted: CD45RA+ positively selected. The CDR3 loop reads CASSTLARSEQYF. In nucleotides, the CDR3 is TGTGCCAGCAGTACTTTGGCCCGTTCCGAGCAGTACTTC.